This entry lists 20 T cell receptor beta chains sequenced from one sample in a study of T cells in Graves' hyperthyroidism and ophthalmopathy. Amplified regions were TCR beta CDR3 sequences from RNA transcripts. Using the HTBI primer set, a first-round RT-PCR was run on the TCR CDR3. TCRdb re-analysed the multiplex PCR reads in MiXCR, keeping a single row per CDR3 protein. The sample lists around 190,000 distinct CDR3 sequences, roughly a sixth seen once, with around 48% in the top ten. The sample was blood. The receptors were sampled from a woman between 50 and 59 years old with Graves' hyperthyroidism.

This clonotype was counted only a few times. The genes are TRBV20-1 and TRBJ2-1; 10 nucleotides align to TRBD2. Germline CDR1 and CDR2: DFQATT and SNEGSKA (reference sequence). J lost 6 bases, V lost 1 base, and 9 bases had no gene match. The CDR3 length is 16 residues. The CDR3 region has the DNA TGCAGTGCTAGAGGAGAACTAGCGGGGCAATTCAATGAGCAGTTCTTC. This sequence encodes CSARGELAGQFNEQFF.

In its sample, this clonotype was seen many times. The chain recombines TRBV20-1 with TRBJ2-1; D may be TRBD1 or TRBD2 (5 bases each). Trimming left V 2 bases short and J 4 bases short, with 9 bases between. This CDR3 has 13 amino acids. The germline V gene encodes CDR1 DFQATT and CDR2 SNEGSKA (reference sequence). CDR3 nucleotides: TGCAGTGCTAGATACGGGGCTTACAATGAGCAGTTCTTC. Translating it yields CSARYGAYNEQFF.

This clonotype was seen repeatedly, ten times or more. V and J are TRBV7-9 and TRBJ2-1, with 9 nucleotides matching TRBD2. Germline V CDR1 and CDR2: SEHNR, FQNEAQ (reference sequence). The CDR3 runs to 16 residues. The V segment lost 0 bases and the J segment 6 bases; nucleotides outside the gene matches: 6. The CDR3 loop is CASSLALAGSLNEQFF. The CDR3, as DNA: TGTGCCAGCAGCTTAGCACTAGCGGGCAGTCTCAATGAGCAGTTCTTC.

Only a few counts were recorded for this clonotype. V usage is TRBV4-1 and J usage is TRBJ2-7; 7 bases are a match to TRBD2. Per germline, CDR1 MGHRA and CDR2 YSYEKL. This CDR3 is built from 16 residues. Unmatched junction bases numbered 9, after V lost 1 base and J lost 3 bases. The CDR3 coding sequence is TGCGCCAGCAGCCAAGTGTATGCTAGCGGATTCTACGAGCAGTACTTC. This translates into CASSQVYASGFYEQYF.

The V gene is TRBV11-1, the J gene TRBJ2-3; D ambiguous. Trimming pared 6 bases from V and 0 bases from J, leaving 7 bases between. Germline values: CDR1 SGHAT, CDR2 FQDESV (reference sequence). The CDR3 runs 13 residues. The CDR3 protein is CASRKDSTDTQYF. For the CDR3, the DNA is TGTGCCAGCAGAAAGGACAGCACAGATACGCAGTATTTT. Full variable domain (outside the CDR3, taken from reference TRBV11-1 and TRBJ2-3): EAEVAQSPRYKITEKSQAVAFWCDPISGHATLYWYRQILGQGPELLVQFQDESVVDDSQLPKDRFSAERLKGVDSTLKIQPAELGDSAMYLCASRKDSTDTQYFGPGTRLTVL.

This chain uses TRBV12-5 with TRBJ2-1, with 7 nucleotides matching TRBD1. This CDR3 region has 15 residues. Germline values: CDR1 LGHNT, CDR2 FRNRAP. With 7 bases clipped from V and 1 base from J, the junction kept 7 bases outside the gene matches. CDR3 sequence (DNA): TGTGCTAGTGTTACACAGGGGATTTCCTACAATGAGCAGTTCTTC. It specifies CASVTQGISYNEQFF. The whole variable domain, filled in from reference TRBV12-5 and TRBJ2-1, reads DARVTQTPRHKVTEMGQEVTMRCQPILGHNTVFWYRQTMMQGLELLAYFRNRAPLDDSGMPKDRFSAEMPDATLATLKIQPSEPRDSAVYFCASVTQGISYNEQFFGPGTRLTVL.

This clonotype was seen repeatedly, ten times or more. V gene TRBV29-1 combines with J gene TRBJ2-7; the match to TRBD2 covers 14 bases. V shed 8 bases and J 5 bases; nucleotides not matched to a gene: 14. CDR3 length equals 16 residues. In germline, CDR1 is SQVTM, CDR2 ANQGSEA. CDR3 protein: CSSSGTSGSSTHEQYF. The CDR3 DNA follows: TGCAGCTCCAGCGGGACTAGCGGGAGTTCAACCCACGAGCAGTACTTC.

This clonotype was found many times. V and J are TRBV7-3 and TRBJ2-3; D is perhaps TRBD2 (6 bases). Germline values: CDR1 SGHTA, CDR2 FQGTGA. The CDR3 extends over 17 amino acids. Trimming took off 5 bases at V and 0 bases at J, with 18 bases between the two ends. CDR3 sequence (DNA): TGTGCCAGCAGCCCCCTCTGGGGGAGGTTTAGCACAGATACGCAGTATTTT. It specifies CASSPLWGRFSTDTQYF.

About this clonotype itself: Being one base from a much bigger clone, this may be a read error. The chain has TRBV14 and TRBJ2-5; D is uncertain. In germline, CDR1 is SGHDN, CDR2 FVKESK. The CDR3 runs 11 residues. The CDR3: CACSLSETQYF. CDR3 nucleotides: TGTGCCTGCAGCCTAAGCGAGACCCAGTACTTC.

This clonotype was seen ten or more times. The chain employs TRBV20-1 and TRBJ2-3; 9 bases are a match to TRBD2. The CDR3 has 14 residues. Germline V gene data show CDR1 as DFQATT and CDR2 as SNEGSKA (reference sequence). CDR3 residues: CSVLESGRTDTQYF. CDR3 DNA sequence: TGCAGCGTCTTAGAGAGCGGGAGGACAGATACGCAGTATTTT.

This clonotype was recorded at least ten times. CDR3 amino acids: CASKGQGSNEQFF. CDR3 in DNA: TGTGCCAGCAAGGGACAGGGAAGCAATGAGCAGTTCTTC. The chain joins TRBV28 to TRBJ2-1, with 9 bases that match TRBD1. J was trimmed by 6 bases and V by 7 bases; bases with no gene match: 4. The CDR3 runs to 13 residues. Germline CDR1 MDHEN, CDR2 SYDVKM.

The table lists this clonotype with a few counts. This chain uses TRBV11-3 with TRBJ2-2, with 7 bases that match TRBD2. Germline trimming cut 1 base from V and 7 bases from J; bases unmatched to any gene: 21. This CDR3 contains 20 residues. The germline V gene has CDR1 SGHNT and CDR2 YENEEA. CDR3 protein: CASSLAFGRPEELGGGELFF. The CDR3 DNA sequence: TGTGCCAGCAGCTTAGCTTTCGGGAGGCCGGAGGAACTAGGAGGCGGGGAGCTGTTTTTT.

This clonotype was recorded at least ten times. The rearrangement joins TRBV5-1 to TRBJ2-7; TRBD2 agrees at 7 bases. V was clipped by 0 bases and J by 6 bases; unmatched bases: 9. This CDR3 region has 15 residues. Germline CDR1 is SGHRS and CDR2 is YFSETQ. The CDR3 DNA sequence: TGCGCCAGCAGCTTGGCTCTAGCGGAGACCTCCGAGCAGTACTTC. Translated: CASSLALAETSEQYF.

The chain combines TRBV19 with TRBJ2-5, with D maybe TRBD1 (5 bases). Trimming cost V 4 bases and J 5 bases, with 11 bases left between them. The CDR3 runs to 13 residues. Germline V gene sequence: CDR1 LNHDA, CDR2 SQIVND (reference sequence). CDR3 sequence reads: CASSRQGMETQYF. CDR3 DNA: TGTGCCAGTAGTAGGCAGGGTATGGAGACCCAGTACTTC. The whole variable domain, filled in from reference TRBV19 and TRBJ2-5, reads DGGITQSPKYLFRKEGQNVTLSCEQNLNHDAMYWYRQDPGQGLRLIYYSQIVNDFQKGDIAEGYSVSREKKESFPLTVTSAQKNPTAFYLCASSRQGMETQYFGPGTRLLVL.

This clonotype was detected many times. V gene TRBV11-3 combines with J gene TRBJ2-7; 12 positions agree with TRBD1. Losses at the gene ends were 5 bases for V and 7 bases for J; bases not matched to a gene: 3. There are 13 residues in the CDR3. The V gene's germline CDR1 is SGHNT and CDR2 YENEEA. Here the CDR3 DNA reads TGTGCCAGCAGCCGGGACAGGGGGCCGGAGCAGTACTTC. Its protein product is CASSRDRGPEQYF. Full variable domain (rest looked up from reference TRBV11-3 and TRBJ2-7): EAGVVQSPRYKIIEKKQPVAFWCNPISGHNTLYWYLQNLGQGPELLIRYENEEAVDDSQLPKDRFSAERLKGVDSTLKIQPAELGDSAVYLCASSRDRGPEQYFGPGTRLTVT.

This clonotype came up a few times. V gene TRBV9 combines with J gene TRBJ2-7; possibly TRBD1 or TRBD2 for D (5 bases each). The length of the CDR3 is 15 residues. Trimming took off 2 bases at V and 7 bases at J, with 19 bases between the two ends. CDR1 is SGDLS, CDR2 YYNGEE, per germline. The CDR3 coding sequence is TGTGCCAGCAGCGTCTCGGGGACCCCCTATTTGGAGCAGTACTTC. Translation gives CASSVSGTPYLEQYF.

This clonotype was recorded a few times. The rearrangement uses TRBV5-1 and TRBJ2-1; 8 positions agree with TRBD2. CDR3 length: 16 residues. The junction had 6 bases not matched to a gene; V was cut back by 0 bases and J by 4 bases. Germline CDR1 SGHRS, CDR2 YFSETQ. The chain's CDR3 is CASSLDKTSAYNEQFF. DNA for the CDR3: TGCGCCAGCAGCTTGGATAAGACTAGCGCATACAATGAGCAGTTCTTC.

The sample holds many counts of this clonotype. The CDR3, as DNA: TGCAGTGCTAGAGAAGTAGCGGAGTTTACCTACAATGAGCAGTTCTTC. It codes for CSAREVAEFTYNEQFF. The rearrangement links TRBV20-1 to TRBJ2-1, with D perhaps matching TRBD2 (6 bases). V was pared by 0 bases and J by 2 bases, with 14 bases between. The length of the CDR3 is 16 residues. Germline CDR1 and CDR2: DFQATT and SNEGSKA (reference sequence).

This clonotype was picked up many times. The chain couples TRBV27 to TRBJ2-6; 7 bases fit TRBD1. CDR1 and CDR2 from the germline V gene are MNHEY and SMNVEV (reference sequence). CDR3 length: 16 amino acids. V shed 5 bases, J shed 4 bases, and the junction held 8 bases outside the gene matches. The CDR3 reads CASSPHTGVGANVLTF. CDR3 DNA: TGTGCCAGCAGTCCACATACAGGGGTCGGGGCCAACGTCCTGACTTTC.

CDR3 nucleotides: TGTGCCGTAGCCGGGACTACAAACAATGAGCAGTTCTTC. Translated: CAVAGTTNNEQFF. The chain carries TRBV10-3 and TRBJ2-1; 7 nucleotides agree with TRBD2. This CDR3 region has 13 residues. The V gene's germline CDR1 is ENHRY and CDR2 SYGVKD. V was clipped by 11 bases and J by 5 bases; unmatched bases: 9.